This T cell receptor beta chain was found in a study of T cells of healthy individuals (dated by TCRdb to the late 2010s). This clonotype was seen many times. Its antigen remains undetermined. Within one base of it there is no much larger clone, and no base qualities were kept. The library was obtained by 5' RACE. Reads for this sample came from an Illumina MiSeq. TCRdb reprocessed the public reads (quality trimming at Q25 with fastp, clone calling with MiXCR) and kept in-frame beta chains. All rows with the same CDR3 protein become a single entry with the most common DNA and genes. This sample has about 96,000 distinct CDR3 sequences in its table, and approximately 15% of those were observed once. The ten largest make up 6.2% of the sample. The sequence was obtained from a human donor in good health.

The CDR3 in this case is CASSFAGGSPDTQYF. The sequenced DNA is TGCGCCAGCAGCTTTGCGGGCGGGAGTCCAGATACGCAGTATTTT. The V and J segments used are TRBV5-1 and TRBJ2-3, with 7 bases aligning to TRBD2. At the junction V is shortened by 2 bases and J by 4 bases; bases outside the gene matches: 7. The CDR3 covers 15 residues, taking in both the cysteine and the phenylalanine. Only the CDR3 part of the read is kept: 45 bases, read in frame from the first base. The germline V gene provides CDR1 SGHRS and CDR2 YFSETQ.